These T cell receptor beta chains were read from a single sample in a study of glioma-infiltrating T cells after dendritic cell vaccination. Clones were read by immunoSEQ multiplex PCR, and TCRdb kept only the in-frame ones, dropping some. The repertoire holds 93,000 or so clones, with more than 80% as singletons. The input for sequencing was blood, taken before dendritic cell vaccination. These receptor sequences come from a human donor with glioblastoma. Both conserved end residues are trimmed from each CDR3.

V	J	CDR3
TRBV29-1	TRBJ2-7	SVVGQGYEQY
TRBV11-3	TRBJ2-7	ASSIGGYEQY
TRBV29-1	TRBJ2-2	SVAPGTGTGELF
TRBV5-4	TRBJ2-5	ASSFSGGARETQY
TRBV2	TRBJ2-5	ASSETGLGETQY
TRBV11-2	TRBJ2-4	ASSLVASGGTLAKNIQY
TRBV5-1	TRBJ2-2	ASSLRENTGELF
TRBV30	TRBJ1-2	AWNRGFLYGYT
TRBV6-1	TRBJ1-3	ASSALGQPIGNTIY
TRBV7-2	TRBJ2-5	ASSGAGAGETQY
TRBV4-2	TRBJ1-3	ASSQAGGSGNTIY
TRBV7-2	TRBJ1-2	ASSLEVGLTGVLGYT
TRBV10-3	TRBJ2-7	AISELIEQY
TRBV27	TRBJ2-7	ASRTGTLYEQY
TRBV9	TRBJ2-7	ASSVAGTGDGEQY
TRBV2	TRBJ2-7	ASSGTPGQGAGDEQY
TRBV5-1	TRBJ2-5	ASSLELAGRETQY
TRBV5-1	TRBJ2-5	ASSLVAHQETQY
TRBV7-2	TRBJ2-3	ASSLDGQGTDTQY
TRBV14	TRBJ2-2	ASSQMDGGVGGELF
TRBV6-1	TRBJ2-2	ASSDLLRGNTGELF
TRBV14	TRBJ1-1	ASSQELGIRASEAF
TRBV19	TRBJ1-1	ASSIAQTGHTEAF
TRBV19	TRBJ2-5	ASSGGTVQETQY
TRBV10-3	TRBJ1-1	AIRSGFTEAF
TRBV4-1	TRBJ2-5	ASSPPGVRGGWETQY
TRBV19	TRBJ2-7	ASSPSSETYEQY
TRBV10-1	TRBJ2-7	ASSLTSYEQY
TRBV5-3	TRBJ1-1	ARSFNNTEAF
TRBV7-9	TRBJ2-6	ASSPLSQVQAGGANVLT
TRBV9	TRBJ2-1	ASSVGAPSRDNEQF
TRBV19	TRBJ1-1	ASRRRGTVGAVKAF
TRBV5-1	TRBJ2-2	ASSPTSSGGVTGELF
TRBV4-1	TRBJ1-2	ASSQVSNYGYT
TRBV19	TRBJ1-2	ASRIPGDPNYGYT
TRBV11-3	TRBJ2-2	ASSLGQGNTGELF
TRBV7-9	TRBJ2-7	ASSPTGGEQY
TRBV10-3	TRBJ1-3	AITAGNTIY
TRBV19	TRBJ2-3	ASETIFRTDTQY
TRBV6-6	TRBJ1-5	ASRQPPTGNQPQH
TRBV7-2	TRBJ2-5	ASSSPPGLEEETQY
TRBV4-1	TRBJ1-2	ASSQPFSSNYGYT
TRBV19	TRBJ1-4	ATKRVGRTNEKLF
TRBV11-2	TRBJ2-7	ASSLDHSSYEQY
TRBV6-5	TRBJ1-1	ASRPTGVNTEAF
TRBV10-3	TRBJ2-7	AISESSGVEY
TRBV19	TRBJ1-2	ASSLTTGTGGMFDGYT
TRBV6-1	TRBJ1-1	ASSEWRGSTEAF
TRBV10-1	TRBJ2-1	ASSGATYDRAYNEQF
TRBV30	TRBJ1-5	AWSVPVLDRPQH
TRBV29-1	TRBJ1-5	SVEVVNGQPQH
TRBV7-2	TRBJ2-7	ASSTDSYEQY
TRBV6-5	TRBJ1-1	ASSYPGQGAYTEAF
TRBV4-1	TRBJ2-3	ASSQGGGRTDTQY
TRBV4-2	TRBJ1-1	ASSQDGTGNTEAF
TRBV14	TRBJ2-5	ASSQDVASGAKTQY
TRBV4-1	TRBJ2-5	ASSQDRAGGPQETQY
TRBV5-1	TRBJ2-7	ASSPKLGTGPSEQY